This entry features one TCR beta chain sequence. Germline V CDR1 and CDR2: SNHLY, FYNNEI. Trimming took off 4 bases at V and 8 bases at J, with 6 bases between the two ends. The CDR3 spans 11 residues. This specimen comes from a study of blood T cells in healthy people across ages. Combining a sample-barcoded 5' primer with a J-beta primer mix, a second PCR ran for roughly 6 to 12 cycles. TCRdb re-called the 5' RACE reads with MiXCR, one entry per CDR3 protein. The sample carries roughly 550,000 distinct CDR3 sequences, around 24% recorded once. Every participating donor contributed about 10 milliliters of peripheral blood through a draw. The data also belong to a second study, concerning T cells of mothers and their children.

The sequence derives from a boy between 10 and 17 years old in good health. The sequencing sample was made of blood. This chain joins TRBV2 and TRBJ2-1, with no clear D. The CDR3 sequence is CASSVRDEQFF. The CDR3 DNA reads TGTGCCAGCAGTGTTCGTGATGAGCAGTTCTTC.